Each of the 30 T cell receptor beta chains below was sequenced from the same sample in a study of blood T cell repertoires in COVID-19. Data came from immunoSEQ multiplex PCR; TCRdb stores just in-frame clones and leaves some out. The data show under 300,000 clones, with over 65% seen just once and approximately 3.2% held by the top ten. Sequencing input: peripheral blood. Receptors originate from a woman of 80 years or more with acute or convalescent COVID-19.

The chain has TRBV3-1 (or the pseudogene TRBV3-2) and TRBJ1-6; D is unclear. This CDR3 contains 16 residues. CDR1 is LGHDT and CDR2 is YNNKEL in the germline V gene (reference sequence). V was pared by 7 bases and J by 6 bases, with 19 bases between. The CDR3, as DNA: TGTGCCAGCACCCCCCAAGGAGGGCTCGGTAATTCACCCCTCCACTTT. Encoded protein: CASTPQGGLGNSPLHF.

The chain recombines TRBV5-4 with TRBJ1-1; D may be TRBD1 (6 bases). There are 15 residues in the CDR3. CDR1 SGHNT and CDR2 YYREEE come from the germline V gene (reference sequence). Trimming removed 2 bases at V and 1 base at J, with 12 bases between. Here the CDR3 DNA reads TGTGCCAGCAGCTTAGAGGGGGTTGGGAACACTGAAGCTTTCTTT. This gives the protein CASSLEGVGNTEAFF.

This clone has only a few counts. The chain links TRBV5-1 to TRBJ1-1, with D perhaps TRBD1 (6 bases). V shed 4 bases and J shed 2 bases, with 12 bases lying between them. Looked up from germline, CDR1 is SGHRS and CDR2 is YFSETQ. The CDR3 runs to 14 residues. Written as DNA, the CDR3 is TGCGCCAGCAGCAGTTCAGGGGTTAACACTGAAGCTTTCTTT. This translates into CASSSSGVNTEAFF.

The rearrangement joins TRBV19 to TRBJ1-1, with D possibly matching TRBD1 (5 bases). CDR1 is LNHDA, CDR2 SQIVND, per germline (reference sequence). The CDR3 has 16 residues. Trimming shortened V by 1 base and J by 4 bases, and 16 bases separated the two germline ends. CDR3 residues: CASSIVSTWGGTEAFF. CDR3 bases: TGTGCCAGTAGTATAGTCTCTACATGGGGCGGCACTGAAGCTTTCTTT.

V is TRBV27 and J is TRBJ2-3; a weak D match, TRBD2 (6 bases). Germline values: CDR1 MNHEY, CDR2 SMNVEV (reference sequence). This CDR3 comprises 13 residues. V was trimmed by 6 bases and J by 5 bases, leaving 12 bases between them. The CDR3 protein is CASRKTGGDTQYF. The CDR3 DNA reads as TGTGCCAGCAGAAAAACCGGGGGAGATACGCAGTATTTT.

This clone was recorded only once. The genes are TRBV10-1 and TRBJ1-5; D is uncertain. The V end lost 2 bases, the J end lost 6 bases, and 8 bases lay between the germline ends. CDR3 length: 13 residues. Germline lookup yields CDR1 WNHNN and CDR2 SYGVQD (reference sequence). Written as DNA, the CDR3 is TGCGCCAGCAGTGAGGGGCTGGGTCAGCCCCAGCATTTT. Translation gives CASSEGLGQPQHF.

This clone came up a few times. This rearrangement joins TRBV5-1 to TRBJ2-2; TRBD2 matches 9 bases. The CDR3 has 19 amino acids. Per the germline V gene, CDR1 is SGHRS and CDR2 is YFSETQ. V lost 0 bases and J lost 3; bases outside the gene matches: 12. For the CDR3, the DNA is TGCGCCAGCAGCTTGGTTTTTAGCGGGGGAGGATACTACACCGGGGAGCTGTTTTTT. It is translated as CASSLVFSGGGYYTGELFF.

The chain is built from TRBV19 and TRBJ1-3; weak D call: TRBD1 (5 bases). The germline V gene encodes CDR1 LNHDA and CDR2 SQIVND (reference sequence). The CDR3 is made up of 16 amino acids. With 5 bases removed from V and 2 bases from J, the gap between germline ends came to 16 bases. The CDR3 nucleotides read TGTGCCAGTAGTGCGGGACGTGGTGGGGCTGGAAACACCATATATTTT. It specifies CASSAGRGGAGNTIYF.

The CDR3, as DNA: TGTGCCAGCTCACTAAGGGGACAGGGGAACACTGAAGCTTTCTTT. It codes for CASSLRGQGNTEAFF. The chain combines TRBV18 with TRBJ1-1; 9 bases match TRBD1. Germline trimming cut 4 bases from V and 1 base from J; bases unmatched to any gene: 4. The CDR3 runs 15 residues. Germline V gene data show CDR1 as KGHSH and CDR2 as LQKENI.

The chain is built from TRBV7-9 and TRBJ1-1; TRBD1 agrees at 8 bases. This CDR3 is built from 16 residues. Germline-derived CDR1 and CDR2 are SEHNR and FQNEAQ (reference sequence). The J segment lost 0 bases and the V segment lost 5 bases, leaving 8 bases of the junction unmatched. The CDR3 bases are TGTGCCAGCAGCCATGACAGGGGAGCTATGAACACTGAAGCTTTCTTT. Its translation: CASSHDRGAMNTEAFF.

The chain combines TRBV6-5 with TRBJ2-3; 12 nucleotides match TRBD2. The CDR3 has 15 amino acids. Germline V gene lookup returns CDR1 MNHEY and CDR2 SVGAGI. J was trimmed by 5 bases and V by 5 bases; bases with no gene match: 5. DNA of the CDR3: TGTGCCAGCAGTCACCGACTAGCGGGAGTAGATACGCAGTATTTT. Translation: CASSHRLAGVDTQYF.

The rearrangement links TRBV5-1 to TRBJ1-5; TRBD1 matches 7 bases. Trimming at V came to 1 base and at J to 7 bases, leaving 5 bases not matched to a gene. The CDR3 loop spans 14 amino acids. The germline gives CDR1 SGHRS, CDR2 YFSETQ. The CDR3, as DNA: TGCGCCAGCAGCTTGTACGCAGGGGGGCAGCCCCAGCATTTT. It codes for CASSLYAGGQPQHF.

The chain joins TRBV7-2 to TRBJ2-7; D perhaps matches TRBD1 (6 bases). The V end lost 1 base, the J end lost 4 bases, and 11 bases lay between the germline ends. The germline V gene encodes CDR1 SGHTA and CDR2 FQGNSA. The CDR3 is made up of 14 amino acids. This CDR3 is CASSLGDTQYEQYF. The DNA of the CDR3 is TGTGCCAGCAGCTTAGGGGACACTCAATACGAGCAGTACTTC.

The chain joins TRBV9 to TRBJ2-7; possible D gene TRBD2, 5 bases. V was trimmed by 0 bases and J by 4 bases, leaving 14 bases between them. Looked up from germline, CDR1 is SGDLS and CDR2 is YYNGEE. This CDR3 is built from 15 residues. CDR3 protein: CASSVGGESIYEQYF. The CDR3 bases are TGTGCCAGCAGCGTAGGTGGGGAGAGTATTTACGAGCAGTACTTC.

The chain joins TRBV25-1 to TRBJ1-2; TRBD1 matches at 9 bases. Germline V gene lookup returns CDR1 MGHDK and CDR2 SYGVNS. Losses at the gene ends were 3 bases for V and 1 base for J; bases not matched to a gene: 0. There are 14 residues in the CDR3. DNA for the CDR3: TGTGCCAGCAGTGAGGGACAGGGTAACTATGGCTACACCTTC. Translating it yields CASSEGQGNYGYTF.

This chain joins TRBV19 and TRBJ1-2; 7 bases map to TRBD1. From germline, CDR1 is LNHDA and CDR2 SQIVND (reference sequence). Unmatched junction bases numbered 8, after V lost 5 bases and J lost 8 bases. This CDR3 comprises 13 residues. CDR3 protein: CASSQNRGEGYTF. The CDR3 coding sequence is TGTGCCAGTAGTCAGAACAGGGGAGAGGGCTACACCTTC.

This chain joins TRBV6-2 or TRBV6-3 and TRBJ2-5, with D hard to call. This CDR3 spans 14 amino acids. Trimming cost V 0 bases and J 4 bases, with 9 bases left between them. Germline assignment: CDR1 MNHEY and CDR2 SVGEGT. CDR3 sequence reads: CASSYSKLRETQYF. The CDR3 DNA is TGTGCCAGCAGTTACTCGAAGCTGCGAGAGACCCAGTACTTC.

This clone came up once. The rearrangement joins TRBV13 to TRBJ2-4; TRBD2 agrees at 8 bases. CDR1 and CDR2 (germline): PRHDT, FYEKMQ (reference sequence). Trimming removed 4 bases from V and 0 bases from J; junction bases left unmatched: 5. This CDR3 spans 16 amino acids. CDR3 bases: TGTGCCAGCAGCTCTATTAGCGGGGTAGCCAAAAACATTCAGTACTTC. It is translated as CASSSISGVAKNIQYF.

This chain links TRBV18 with TRBJ2-6; weak D call: TRBD1 (5 bases). V was cut by 1 base and J by 4 bases, with 14 bases left in between. The CDR3 totals 17 residues. Looked up from germline, CDR1 is KGHSH and CDR2 is LQKENI. Here the CDR3 reads CASSPRGAQGGANVLTF. In nucleotides, the CDR3 is TGTGCCAGCTCACCACGTGGCGCCCAGGGAGGGGCCAACGTCCTGACTTTC.

The chain combines TRBV19 with TRBJ2-1; maybe TRBD2 (6 bases). CDR1 and CDR2 (germline): LNHDA, SQIVND (reference sequence). CDR3 length: 15 residues. V was shortened by 5 bases and J by 5 bases, with 16 bases between the two germline ends. The CDR3 nucleotides read TGTGCCAGTAGTCGAGGAGGGATTGTCCACAATGAGCAGTTCTTC. Translated, it gives CASSRGGIVHNEQFF.

This clone was observed a single time. V usage is TRBV7-9 and J usage is TRBJ2-5; maybe TRBD1 (6 bases). Per the germline V gene, CDR1 is SEHNR and CDR2 is FQNEAQ (reference sequence). V lost 2 bases and J 5 bases, leaving 18 bases between the germline ends. The CDR3 loop spans 16 amino acids. CDR3 region: CASSLSRWGPEETQYF. CDR3 DNA sequence: TGTGCCAGCAGCTTATCCCGTTGGGGGCCCGAGGAGACCCAGTACTTC.

This clone was seen only once. This sequence joins TRBV7-9 and TRBJ1-6; D not resolved. CDR3 length equals 13 residues. CDR1 SEHNR and CDR2 FQNEAQ come from the germline V gene (reference sequence). V dropped 4 bases and J dropped 8 bases, with 9 bases sitting between them. In nucleotides, the CDR3 is TGTGCCAGCAGCTCTGTCCCGGATTCACCCCTCCACTTT. Amino acids: CASSSVPDSPLHF.

The CDR3 reads CASSQEEGPNEKLFF. CDR3 bases: TGCGCCAGCAGCCAAGAGGAGGGACCTAATGAAAAACTGTTTTTT. The rearrangement joins TRBV4-1 to TRBJ1-4, with D perhaps TRBD1 (5 bases). The CDR3 sequence is 15 residues long. The V end was cut by 0 bases, the J end by 3 bases, with 8 bases between. CDR1 MGHRA and CDR2 YSYEKL come from the germline V gene.

V gene TRBV6-5 combines with J gene TRBJ1-6; unclear D gene. Germline V gene lookup returns CDR1 MNHEY and CDR2 SVGAGI. CDR3 length equals 14 residues. Trimming stripped 2 bases from V and 4 bases from J, with 6 bases between. The CDR3: CASSYGQYNSPLHF. DNA of the CDR3: TGTGCCAGCAGTTACGGCCAATATAATTCACCCCTCCACTTT.

Written as DNA, the CDR3 is TGCAGCGTTCGGATGAAAAAGGAAAGCGGGGGGGACCCCTACGAGCAGTACTTC. It is translated as CSVRMKKESGGDPYEQYF. The rearrangement uses TRBV29-1 and TRBJ2-7; 10 bases match TRBD2. J lost 2 bases, V lost 5 bases, and 18 bases had no gene match. The V gene's germline CDR1 is SQVTM and CDR2 ANQGSEA. This CDR3 contains 18 residues.

J is TRBJ2-3 and V is TRBV5-4, with TRBD2 as a possible D gene (5 bases). The CDR3 has 14 residues. Germline CDR1 is SGHNT and CDR2 is YYREEE (reference sequence). Trimming took off 4 bases at V and 4 bases at J, with 13 bases between the two ends. Here the CDR3 DNA reads TGTGCCAGCAGCCAAGAACTAGTTGCAGATACGCAGTATTTT. Residues: CASSQELVADTQYF.

The chain links TRBV10-2 to TRBJ2-3; the D gene is possibly TRBD2 (6 bases). CDR1 is WSHSY and CDR2 is SAAADI in the germline V gene. Trimming stripped 11 bases from V and 1 base from J, with 13 bases between. The CDR3 consists of 13 residues. The DNA for the CDR3 is TGCGCCGTCGTGGGGGGTCGCACAGATACGCAGTATTTT. It translates to CAVVGGRTDTQYF.

This sequence joins TRBV18 and TRBJ2-5; TRBD2 agrees at 7 bases. CDR1 and CDR2 from the germline V gene are KGHSH and LQKENI. The length of the CDR3 is 14 residues. The V and J ends lost 0 bases and 2 bases, in that order; junction bases with no gene match: 0. In nucleotides, the CDR3 is TGTGCCAGCTCACCACCTAGCGGGCAAGAGACCCAGTACTTC. Translated, it gives CASSPPSGQETQYF.

J is TRBJ1-5 and V is TRBV23-1; 7 nucleotides line up with TRBD1. TRBV23-1 is identified as an open reading frame with a role that is uncertain. Unmatched junction bases numbered 4, after V lost 7 bases and J lost 4 bases. The CDR3 sequence is 13 residues long. The CDR3 here is CASITGVNQPQHF. CDR3 DNA sequence: TGCGCCAGCATTACAGGGGTTAATCAGCCCCAGCATTTT.

The chain is built from TRBV11-3 and TRBJ2-2; a possible D gene is TRBD1 (6 bases). V dropped 4 bases and J dropped 5 bases, with 11 bases sitting between them. CDR3 length equals 14 residues. The germline gives CDR1 SGHNT, CDR2 YENEEA. As DNA, the CDR3 is TGTGCCAGCAGCTCAGGGGCGCAGACCGGGGAGCTGTTTTTT. It is translated as CASSSGAQTGELFF.